A selection of T cell receptor beta chains follows, all from one sample in a study of blood T cells in healthy people across ages. TCRdb ran MiXCR on the 5' RACE reads and lists one entry per CDR3 protein. The sample carries over a million distinct CDR3 sequences, roughly a quarter recorded once. The same specimen was also included in a second study, on T cells of mothers and their children.

The sequenced material came from blood. The receptors here all came from a girl between 2 and 10 years old in good health. Each CDR3 is given with its conserved first and last residue. Fields, in order: CDR3 DNA, CDR3 protein, J gene, D gene, V gene, clone size. A D gene is named only where the DNA matches it firmly. Part of the rows lack a size; the others show once, few, many or a class for expanded clones.

DNA: TGTGCCACCAGCAGAGAACAGGTCTGGGCTGAAGCTTTCTTT; CDR3: CATSREQVWAEAFF; J: TRBJ1-1; D: .; V: TRBV15; size: .
DNA: TGCAGTGCTAGAGATCAACTAGCGGGCGCCTACGAGCAGTACTTC; CDR3: CSARDQLAGAYEQYF; J: TRBJ2-7; D: TRBD2; V: TRBV20-1; size: few
DNA: TGCAGTGCTAGGTCCTTGGGGGGGACAGGCGGAGAGACCCAGTACTTC; CDR3: CSARSLGGTGGETQYF; J: TRBJ2-5; D: .; V: TRBV20-1; size: .
DNA: TGTGCCAGCAGCCAAGTTGCTGCTAGTCCAACCTACGAGCAGTACTTC; CDR3: CASSQVAASPTYEQYF; J: TRBJ2-7; D: .; V: TRBV3-1; size: .
DNA: TGTGCCAGCAGCCGGGATAGCGGGGCCCAATACGAGCAGTACTTC; CDR3: CASSRDSGAQYEQYF; J: TRBJ2-7; D: TRBD2; V: TRBV4-2; size: few
DNA: TGTGCCAGCAGTTTTAGTCCCTCAGGGAGCTTCACCGGGGAGCTGTTTTTT; CDR3: CASSFSPSGSFTGELFF; J: TRBJ2-2; D: .; V: TRBV27; size: .
DNA: TGTGCCAGCAGTTTTAATAGCGGGAGCCCCTACGAGCAGTACTTC; CDR3: CASSFNSGSPYEQYF; J: TRBJ2-7; D: TRBD2; V: TRBV12-3/TRBV12-4; size: .
DNA: TGCGCCAGCAGCCAAGATGTCTATAACTCCTACGAGCAGTACTTC; CDR3: CASSQDVYNSYEQYF; J: TRBJ2-7; D: .; V: TRBV4-3; size: .
DNA: TGTGCCAGCAGCAACCGGGACAGAGAGGAAAAACTGTTTTTT; CDR3: CASSNRDREEKLFF; J: TRBJ1-4; D: TRBD1; V: TRBV14; size: few
DNA: TGCAGCGTTGAAGATCGGGGGCGGAAAACTTCTGGGGCCAACGTCCTGACTTTC; CDR3: CSVEDRGRKTSGANVLTF; J: TRBJ2-6; D: .; V: TRBV29-1; size: few
DNA: TGCGCCAGCAGGGACGGGACTCATGAGCAGTTCTTC; CDR3: CASRDGTHEQFF; J: TRBJ2-1; D: .; V: TRBV5-1; size: .
DNA: TGTGCCACCAGTGACCCGGACAGGGGTAACAATGAGCAGTTCTTC; CDR3: CATSDPDRGNNEQFF; J: TRBJ2-1; D: TRBD1; V: TRBV24-1; size: .
DNA: TGTGCCAGCAGCGTAGGGACTAGCGGGAGGGTCTTAAGGAACAATGAGCAGTTCTTC; CDR3: CASSVGTSGRVLRNNEQFF; J: TRBJ2-1; D: TRBD2; V: TRBV9; size: .
DNA: TGCGCCAGCAGCCAAGAGGAAATCCTAAGCTCCTACGAGCAGTACTTC; CDR3: CASSQEEILSSYEQYF; J: TRBJ2-7; D: .; V: TRBV4-1; size: .
DNA: TGTGCCAGCAGCCACCCGCAGGGGCACGGTGAAAAACTGTTTTTT; CDR3: CASSHPQGHGEKLFF; J: TRBJ1-4; D: .; V: TRBV28; size: .
DNA: TGCAGTGCTAGGACTAGCGGGAGAGGGAACATTCAGTACTTC; CDR3: CSARTSGRGNIQYF; J: TRBJ2-4; D: TRBD2; V: TRBV20-1; size: .
DNA: TGCGCCAGCAGCCACGGGACTAGCGGGAGGACAGATACGCAGTATTTT; CDR3: CASSHGTSGRTDTQYF; J: TRBJ2-3; D: TRBD2; V: TRBV5-1; size: .
DNA: TGTGCCAGCAGCCCTCGACTAGCTTTAAATGAGCAGTTCTTC; CDR3: CASSPRLALNEQFF; J: TRBJ2-1; D: TRBD2; V: TRBV6-2/TRBV6-3; size: few
DNA: TGTGCCAGTACAGGGACTTCAGGCCCTTCCAATGAGCAGTTCTTC; CDR3: CASTGTSGPSNEQFF; J: TRBJ2-1; D: .; V: TRBV4-2; size: .
DNA: TGCGCCAGCAGCCAAGCTCCAGGGACGGGAGGGTACGAGCAGTACTTC; CDR3: CASSQAPGTGGYEQYF; J: TRBJ2-7; D: TRBD2; V: TRBV4-1; size: once
DNA: TGCAGTGCTAGAGACCGGACGGGTTCTCCCTACGAGCAGTACTTC; CDR3: CSARDRTGSPYEQYF; J: TRBJ2-7; D: .; V: TRBV20-1; size: .
DNA: TGTGCCAGCAGACCCGGGACAGGGGCCATGAACACTGAAGCTTTCTTT; CDR3: CASRPGTGAMNTEAFF; J: TRBJ1-1; D: TRBD1; V: TRBV6-5; size: few
DNA: TGTGCCAGCAGCCAATCCAATCAGGCGACCTATGGCTACACCTTC; CDR3: CASSQSNQATYGYTF; J: TRBJ1-2; D: .; V: TRBV3-1; size: .
DNA: TGTGCCAGCAGCTTTGGGTTCAAGGGAGGGCCCTACGAGCAGTACTTC; CDR3: CASSFGFKGGPYEQYF; J: TRBJ2-7; D: TRBD2; V: TRBV7-8; size: .
DNA: TGTGCCAGCAGCTCGGCGGGACTAGCGGGCGGCGGGACCCAGTACTTC; CDR3: CASSSAGLAGGGTQYF; J: TRBJ2-5; D: TRBD2; V: TRBV11-1; size: few
DNA: TGTGCCAGCAGAGGGTGGAAGACTACCAAAAATCCGGAGCAGTTCTTC; CDR3: CASRGWKTTKNPEQFF; J: TRBJ2-1; D: .; V: TRBV12-3/TRBV12-4; size: few
DNA: TGTGCCAGCAGTTCGCCGGGACAAAAAACGCCCAGCAATCAGCCCCAGCATTTT; CDR3: CASSSPGQKTPSNQPQHF; J: TRBJ1-5; D: .; V: TRBV12-3/TRBV12-4; size: .
DNA: TGCAGTGCTAGTGGTCAAGGGACGGTTTTCATGAACACTGAAGCTTTCTTT; CDR3: CSASGQGTVFMNTEAFF; J: TRBJ1-1; D: .; V: TRBV20-1; size: few
DNA: TGTGCCAGCAGAGAGACTAGCGGGAGATACATTCAGTACTTC; CDR3: CASRETSGRYIQYF; J: TRBJ2-4; D: TRBD2; V: TRBV2; size: .
DNA: TGTGCCAGCAGCGTAGGGGGAAACACCATATATTTT; CDR3: CASSVGGNTIYF; J: TRBJ1-3; D: .; V: TRBV9; size: few
DNA: TGTGCCAGCAGCTTGGCAATGGGAGAAGTCTACGAGCAGTACTTC; CDR3: CASSLAMGEVYEQYF; J: TRBJ2-7; D: .; V: TRBV5-5; size: .
DNA: TGTGCCAGCAGAACCTACTCCACAGGGTTTTGGAACACTGAAGCTTTCTTT; CDR3: CASRTYSTGFWNTEAFF; J: TRBJ1-1; D: .; V: TRBV6-6; size: .
DNA: TGTGCTAGTGGTCACCCGGCGGACGCAACTAATGAAAAACTGTTTTTT; CDR3: CASGHPADATNEKLFF; J: TRBJ1-4; D: .; V: TRBV12-5; size: .
DNA: TGTGCCAGCAGCTTCAAGGGACAGGGGGTAGACACTGAAGCTTTCTTT; CDR3: CASSFKGQGVDTEAFF; J: TRBJ1-1; D: TRBD1; V: TRBV11-2; size: few
DNA: TGTGCCAGCAGTCCAGGGACATTTACTGAAGCTTTCTTT; CDR3: CASSPGTFTEAFF; J: TRBJ1-1; D: .; V: TRBV27; size: .
DNA: TGCAGTGCTAAGAGATTGGGCCCATTGAACACTGAAGCTTTCTTT; CDR3: CSAKRLGPLNTEAFF; J: TRBJ1-1; D: .; V: TRBV20-1; size: few
DNA: TGCAGTGCTAGAGATTCGGGGAACTATGGCTACACCTTC; CDR3: CSARDSGNYGYTF; J: TRBJ1-2; D: .; V: TRBV20-1; size: .
DNA: TGCAGCTTTGGATGGGTAGGAGAAGAGCAGTTCTTC; CDR3: CSFGWVGEEQFF; J: TRBJ2-1; D: .; V: TRBV29-1; size: .
DNA: TGTGCCAGCAGCTACGGGGCAAGAAATTCACCCCTCCACTTT; CDR3: CASSYGARNSPLHF; J: TRBJ1-6; D: .; V: TRBV7-9; size: few
DNA: TGTGCCACCAGTGTGGGGTTGGGAGAGACCCAGTACTTC; CDR3: CATSVGLGETQYF; J: TRBJ2-5; D: .; V: TRBV24-1; size: .
DNA: TGTGCCAGCAGCCAACGGACAGGGGGCTATGGCTACACCTTC; CDR3: CASSQRTGGYGYTF; J: TRBJ1-2; D: TRBD1; V: TRBV4-2; size: .
DNA: TGCGCCAGCAGCCGATTAACCGCAGTAGACGGCAATGAGCAGTTCTTC; CDR3: CASSRLTAVDGNEQFF; J: TRBJ2-1; D: .; V: TRBV4-3; size: .
DNA: TGTGCCAGCAGGAACGGTGGTAAAGACGAGCAGTACTTC; CDR3: CASRNGGKDEQYF; J: TRBJ2-7; D: .; V: TRBV7-9; size: few
DNA: TGTGCCAGCTACGGGACTAGCGGGGGGGCCTGGTTCTTC; CDR3: CASYGTSGGAWFF; J: TRBJ2-1; D: TRBD2; V: TRBV27; size: .
DNA: TGTGCCAGCAGTGGACAGGGTATGGGCACTGAAACTTTCTTT; CDR3: CASSGQGMGTETFF; J: TRBJ1-1; D: TRBD1; V: TRBV2; size: few
DNA: TGTGCCAGCAGCCAAGATCTTGCGTCTAACCCTTACAATGAGCAGTTCTTC; CDR3: CASSQDLASNPYNEQFF; J: TRBJ2-1; D: .; V: TRBV3-1; size: .